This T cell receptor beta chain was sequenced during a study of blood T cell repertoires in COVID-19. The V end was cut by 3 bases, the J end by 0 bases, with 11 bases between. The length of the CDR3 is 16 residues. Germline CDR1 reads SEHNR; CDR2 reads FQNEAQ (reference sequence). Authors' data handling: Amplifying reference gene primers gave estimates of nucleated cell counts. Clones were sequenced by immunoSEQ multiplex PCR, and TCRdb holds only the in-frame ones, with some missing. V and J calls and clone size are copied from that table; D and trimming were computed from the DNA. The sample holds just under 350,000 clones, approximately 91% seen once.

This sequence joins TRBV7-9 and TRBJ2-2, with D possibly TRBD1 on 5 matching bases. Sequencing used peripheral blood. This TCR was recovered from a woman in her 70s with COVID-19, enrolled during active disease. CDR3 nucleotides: TGTGCCAGCAGCTTGGGGCCATTCCCGAACACCGGGGAGCTGTTTTTT. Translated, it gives CASSLGPFPNTGELFF.